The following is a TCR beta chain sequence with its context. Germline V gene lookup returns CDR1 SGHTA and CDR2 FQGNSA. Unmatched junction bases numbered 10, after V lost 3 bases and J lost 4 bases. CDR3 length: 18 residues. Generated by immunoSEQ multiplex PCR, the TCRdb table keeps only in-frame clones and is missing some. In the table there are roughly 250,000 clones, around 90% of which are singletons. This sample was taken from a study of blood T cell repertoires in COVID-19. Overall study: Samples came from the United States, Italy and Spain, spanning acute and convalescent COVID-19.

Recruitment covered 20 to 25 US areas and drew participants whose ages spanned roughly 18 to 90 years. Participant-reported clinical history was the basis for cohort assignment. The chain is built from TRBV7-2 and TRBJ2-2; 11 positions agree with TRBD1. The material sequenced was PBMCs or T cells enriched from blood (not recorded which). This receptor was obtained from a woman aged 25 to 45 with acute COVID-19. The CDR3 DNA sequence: TGTGCCAGCAGCTTCCCCCGGTTGGGACAGGGGGGCACCGGGGAGCTGTTTTTT. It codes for CASSFPRLGQGGTGELFF.